The T cell receptor (beta chain) described here comes from a study of cytomegalovirus exposure and HLA in healthy donors. Overall study: The roughly 120 million unique TCR beta sequences, from about 190 million T cells, were found by an earlier analysis. Study conclusions and caveats: A later analysis associated 15,000 to 20,000 TCR beta sequences with HLA alleles at a 0.05 false discovery rate. An Asian-associated ancestry cluster reportedly showed fewer N-insertions than the approximately 670-donor mean in a later analysis. Certain indistinguishable V segments, among them TRBV6-2 and TRBV6-3, were excluded.

The germline gives CDR1 MNHEY, CDR2 SMNVEV (reference sequence). The V end was cut by 5 bases, the J end by 2 bases, with 28 bases between. This CDR3 is 19 amino acids long. Primers included in the PCR were 60 Vbeta and 13 Jbeta primers. Measured with immunoSEQ multiplex PCR; TCRdb has only the in-frame clones, and not every one. The repertoire holds fewer than 250,000 clones, with around 82% as singletons. Points on this clone: What it binds is unknown.

The TCR originated in a man between 18 and 29 years old in good health and CMV-seronegative. The genes are TRBV27 and TRBJ2-7; D is perhaps TRBD1 (6 bases). Input material: PBMCs. Written as DNA, the CDR3 is TGTGCCAGCAGTCCTCTATATCCGCCTCTGGGACATCAGACCTACGAGCAGTACTTC. Translated, it gives CASSPLYPPLGHQTYEQYF.